This T cell receptor (beta chain) was retrieved from a study of patients and donors after allogeneic stem cell transplantation. TCRdb called the RT-PCR reads again in MiXCR, with one record for every CDR3 protein. The sample shows 800,000 to 1,000,000 distinct CDR3 sequences, about a sixth of them seen only once. Unmatched junction bases numbered 11, after V lost 2 bases and J lost 10 bases. CDR3 length equals 15 residues. CDR1 is SGHVS and CDR2 is FNYEAQ in the germline V gene. The rearrangement uses TRBV7-6 and TRBJ1-2; 9 bases align to TRBD1. The sample was blood, either unsorted or a sorted T cell fraction (not recorded which). This sequence originates from a human donor who was either an allogeneic HSCT recipient or a stem cell or donor lymphocyte infusion donor (not recorded which). It is not recorded whose cells these are; they may come from a transplant donor. CDR3 amino acids: CASSLLSGQGIDYTF. CDR3 in DNA: TGTGCCAGCAGCTTATTATCGGGACAGGGCATAGACTACACCTTC. Drawing the rest from reference TRBV7-6 and TRBJ1-2, the complete variable domain is GAGVSQSPRYKVTKRGQDVALRCDPISGHVSLYWYRQALGQGPEFLTYFNYEAQQDKSGLPNDRFSAERPEGSISTLTIQRTEQRDSAMYRCASSLLSGQGIDYTFGSGTRLTVV.